These 32 T cell receptor beta chains came from one sample sequenced in a study of blood T cell repertoires in COVID-19. Some clones are missing from TCRdb's copy, which holds only in-frame ones; the method was immunoSEQ multiplex PCR. The table has more than 80,000 clones, around 82% seen once. Material: peripheral blood. The receptors stem from a man between 50 and 59 years old with active or convalescent COVID-19.

In this sample, this clone turned up once. The V gene is TRBV28, the J gene TRBJ1-2, with 10 positions matching TRBD1. Looked up from germline, CDR1 is MDHEN and CDR2 is SYDVKM. CDR3 size: 13 residues. The V segment lost 6 bases and the J segment 7 bases; nucleotides outside the gene matches: 5. The CDR3 reads CASSRGQGSGYTF. In nucleotides, the CDR3 is TGTGCCAGCAGCCGGGGACAGGGGAGTGGCTACACCTTC.

The chain uses TRBV19 and TRBJ2-1; D is unclear. Germline CDR1 reads LNHDA; CDR2 reads SQIVND (reference sequence). Trimming took 6 bases from V and 5 from J, leaving 14 bases between them. The length of the CDR3 is 14 residues. CDR3 nucleotide sequence: TGTGCCAGTAGACCCGACAAGGCTCACAATGAGCAGTTCTTC. Residues: CASRPDKAHNEQFF.

This clone was detected a few times. V is TRBV12-3 or TRBV12-4 and J is TRBJ2-1; D is uncertain. Trimming took 4 bases from V and 10 from J, leaving 8 bases between them. The CDR3 length is 11 residues. DNA of the CDR3: TGTGCCAGCAGTTGGTCGGTGGAGCAGTTCTTC. It codes for CASSWSVEQFF.

This clone has a handful of counts. This chain uses TRBV19 with TRBJ1-5; 9 nucleotides match TRBD1. V lost 5 bases, J lost 2 bases, and 1 base stayed unmatched. The CDR3 consists of 14 residues. Germline-derived CDR1 and CDR2 are LNHDA and SQIVND (reference sequence). The CDR3 region has the DNA TGTGCCAGTAGTGGACAGGGGCGCAATCAGCCCCAGCATTTT. It encodes CASSGQGRNQPQHF.

The chain links TRBV11-2 to TRBJ2-3, with TRBD2 matching 8 bases. The length of the CDR3 is 16 residues. V was clipped by 5 bases and J by 4 bases; unmatched bases: 11. CDR1 is SGHAT, CDR2 FQNNGV, per germline. The CDR3 sequence is CASSPRGGGNADTQYF. CDR3 in DNA: TGTGCCAGCAGCCCGAGGGGCGGGGGGAACGCAGATACGCAGTATTTT.

The chain links TRBV15 to TRBJ1-2; 8 bases align to TRBD1. The CDR3 has 14 residues. V shed 1 base and J 2 bases; nucleotides not matched to a gene: 0. CDR1 is LNHNV, CDR2 YYDKDF, per germline (reference sequence). CDR3 in DNA: TGTGCCACCAGCAGAGGACAGGGGAACTATGGCTACACCTTC. Its translation is CATSRGQGNYGYTF. The entire variable domain, with the rest obtained from reference TRBV15 and TRBJ1-2, is as follows: DAMVIQNPRYQVTQFGKPVTLSCSQTLNHNVMYWYQQKSSQAPKLLFHYYDKDFNNEADTPDNFQSRRPNTSFCFLDIRSPGLGDTAMYLCATSRGQGNYGYTFGSGTRLTVV.

This rearrangement joins TRBV6-4 to TRBJ2-3, with a tentative D call TRBD2 (5 bases). CDR3 length equals 15 residues. The ends were cut back, 0 bases at V and 0 bases at J, with 7 bases in the middle. From germline, CDR1 is MRHNA and CDR2 SNTAGT. The CDR3 sequence is CASSDSAGSTDTQYF. The CDR3 region has the DNA TGTGCCAGCAGTGACTCTGCGGGTAGCACAGATACGCAGTATTTT.

The rearrangement links TRBV4-1 to TRBJ1-1; D call uncertain. The V and J ends lost 2 bases and 4 bases respectively, with 11 bases between them. CDR3 length equals 14 residues. The germline V gene has CDR1 MGHRA and CDR2 YSYEKL. The chain's CDR3 is CASSQPLSRTEAFF. For the CDR3, the DNA is TGCGCCAGCAGCCAACCCCTATCACGCACTGAAGCTTTCTTT.

V gene TRBV7-4 combines with J gene TRBJ2-2; 9 nucleotides line up with TRBD1. Germline CDR1 reads SGHVT; CDR2 reads SQSDAQ. The CDR3 is made up of 17 amino acids. V trimming: 3 bases; J trimming: 4 bases; junction bases outside the gene matches: 9. The CDR3 nucleotides are TGTGCCAGCAGCTTTGGGGGACAGGGTTGGTGCACCGGGGAGCTGTTTTTT. It encodes CASSFGGQGWCTGELFF.

CDR3 bases: TGTGCCACCCAGCCCGACAGGATTAATAATTCACCCCTCCACTTT. Its translation is CATQPDRINNSPLHF. The rearrangement uses TRBV15 and TRBJ1-6, with D possibly matching TRBD1 (6 bases). There are 15 residues in the CDR3. Trimming cost V 8 bases and J 5 bases, with 16 bases left between them. Germline V gives CDR1 LNHNV, CDR2 YYDKDF (reference sequence).

The chain couples TRBV21-1 to TRBJ1-3; the D segment call TRBD1 is taken from the table without a DNA check. TRBV21-1 is a pseudogene segment. There are 17 residues in the CDR3. CDR3 in amino acids: CASSLPTGGVTGNTIYF. CDR3 coding DNA: TGTGCCAGCAGCCTCCCGACAGGGGGGGTGACTGGAAACACCATATATTTT.

The chain joins TRBV5-4 to TRBJ1-4; 10 bases are shared with TRBD1. The CDR3 runs 15 residues. Germline V gene sequence: CDR1 SGHNT, CDR2 YYREEE (reference sequence). J lost 8 bases, V lost 2 bases, and 6 bases had no gene match. The CDR3 reads CASSFPTGGGEKLFF. In nucleotides, the CDR3 is TGTGCCAGCAGCTTTCCGACAGGGGGCGGAGAAAAACTGTTTTTT. Full variable domain (outside the CDR3, taken from reference TRBV5-4 and TRBJ1-4): ETGVTQSPTHLIKTRGQQVTLRCSSQSGHNTVSWYQQALGQGPQFIFQYYREEENGRGNFPPRFSGLQFPNYSSELNVNALELDDSALYLCASSFPTGGGEKLFFGSGTQLSVL.

This chain uses TRBV4-1 with TRBJ2-7; the match to TRBD1 covers 8 bases. Unmatched junction bases numbered 9, after V lost 3 bases and J lost 5 bases. The CDR3 runs 15 residues. Germline values: CDR1 MGHRA, CDR2 YSYEKL. The DNA of the CDR3 is TGCGCCAGCAGCCAGGTCCGGACAGGGCTCCACGAGCAGTACTTC. Its protein product is CASSQVRTGLHEQYF.

CDR3 residues: CASSYRAEASGQYV. CDR3 DNA: TGTGCCAGCAGTTACCGGGCGGAGGCTTCTGGGCAGTACGTC. This rearrangement joins TRBV6-2 or TRBV6-3 to TRBJ2-7; perhaps TRBD2 as D (5 bases). The CDR3 loop spans 14 amino acids. Trimming removed 2 bases at V and 9 bases at J, with 17 bases between. Germline V gene sequence: CDR1 MNHEY, CDR2 SVGEGT.

The J gene is TRBJ1-1, the V gene TRBV5-4; D uncertain. The CDR3 consists of 15 residues. The germline V and J ends were trimmed by 1 base and 2 bases, with 12 bases remaining between them. CDR1 and CDR2 (germline): SGHNT, YYREEE (reference sequence). CDR3: CASSLYEGYNTEAFF. CDR3 coding DNA: TGTGCCAGCAGCTTGTATGAGGGTTACAACACTGAAGCTTTCTTT.

Here the CDR3 DNA reads TGTGCCACCAGTGATTTGCAGGGGGCCGAAGAGACCCAGTACTTC. Its translation: CATSDLQGAEETQYF. The rearrangement joins TRBV24-1 to TRBJ2-5; TRBD1 matches 8 bases. This CDR3 has 15 residues. The ends lost 0 bases at V and 3 bases at J; junction bases unmatched: 2. Germline CDR1 KGHDR, CDR2 SFDVKD.

This chain uses TRBV28 with TRBJ1-1; 7 bases are shared with TRBD1. This CDR3 has 14 amino acids. The V segment lost 8 bases and the J segment 8 bases; nucleotides outside the gene matches: 14. Germline loops: CDR1 MDHEN, CDR2 SYDVKM. Written as DNA, the CDR3 is TGTGCCAGCTTTGTAGGACAGGCTACCAGGGAAGCTTTCTTT. This codes for CASFVGQATREAFF.

This chain links TRBV5-4 with TRBJ1-1; TRBD1 matches at 11 bases. Germline lookup yields CDR1 SGHNT and CDR2 YYREEE (reference sequence). The CDR3 contains 16 residues. The trim removed 4 bases at V and 1 base at J, leaving 6 bases unmatched. The CDR3 here is CASSPGTGGRNTEAFF. CDR3 in DNA: TGTGCCAGCAGCCCCGGGACAGGGGGGAGGAACACTGAAGCTTTCTTT.

The V gene is TRBV5-4, the J gene TRBJ2-7, with 14 bases aligning to TRBD2. Germline V gene data show CDR1 as SGHNT and CDR2 as YYREEE (reference sequence). The CDR3 loop spans 15 amino acids. The V segment lost 4 bases and the J segment 4 bases; nucleotides outside the gene matches: 4. The CDR3 coding sequence is TGTGCCAGCAGCGCGGGACTAGCGGGGGTGTACGAGCAGTACTTC. Translation: CASSAGLAGVYEQYF.

The V call is TRBV28, the J call TRBJ1-1, with D maybe TRBD1 (5 bases). Trimming left V 1 base short and J 2 bases short, with 11 bases between. Germline loops: CDR1 MDHEN, CDR2 SYDVKM. The CDR3 is 15 residues long. The CDR3 protein is CASSLSATANTEAFF. The CDR3 DNA reads as TGTGCCAGCAGTTTATCCGCGACAGCAAACACTGAAGCTTTCTTT.

The V and J genes are TRBV12-3 or TRBV12-4 and TRBJ2-1; D uncertain. Trimming took off 6 bases at V and 5 bases at J, with 2 bases between the two ends. This CDR3 contains 10 residues. DNA for the CDR3: TGTGCCAGCAGCGACAATGAGCAGTTCTTC. Its translation: CASSDNEQFF.

This clone has a single count. This chain links TRBV5-6 with TRBJ2-5; maybe TRBD1 (6 bases). Trimming stripped 6 bases from V and 4 bases from J, with 16 bases between. The CDR3 loop spans 14 amino acids. Germline V CDR1 and CDR2: SGHDT, YYEEEE. In DNA, the CDR3 is TGTGCCAGCACCGTGACAGGAATAGGAGAGACCCAGTACTTC. It specifies CASTVTGIGETQYF.

The V and J genes are TRBV3-1 (or the pseudogene TRBV3-2) and TRBJ2-1, with a tentative D call TRBD2 (5 bases). V lost 5 bases, J lost 0 bases, and 14 bases lay in between. This CDR3 spans 16 amino acids. Germline V gives CDR1 LGHDT, CDR2 YNNKEL (reference sequence). Here the CDR3 reads CASSSLTGSSYNEQFF. CDR3 sequence (DNA): TGTGCCAGCAGCTCCTTGACGGGGAGCTCCTACAATGAGCAGTTCTTC.

The chain recombines TRBV7-2 with TRBJ2-7, with 7 bases lining up with TRBD1. V dropped 6 bases and J dropped 3; count of bases not matched to a gene: 8. Germline V gene sequence: CDR1 SGHTA, CDR2 FQGNSA. This CDR3 has 14 amino acids. CDR3 amino acids: CASSKQGLSYEQYF. The DNA of the CDR3 is TGTGCCAGCAGTAAACAGGGGTTAAGCTACGAGCAGTACTTC.

The chain is built from TRBV5-6 and TRBJ1-6; TRBD1 might be the D (6 bases). Trimming removed 4 bases from V and 7 bases from J, with 18 bases in between. Germline V gene data show CDR1 as SGHDT and CDR2 as YYEEEE. The CDR3 runs 16 residues. CDR3 bases: TGTGCCAGCAGCGCCGTCGGGGTAGGGACAAATTCACCCCTCCACTTT. Its translation: CASSAVGVGTNSPLHF.

The chain uses TRBV24-1 and TRBJ2-7; 13 bases align to TRBD2. Germline V CDR1 and CDR2: KGHDR, SFDVKD. With V trimmed by 2 bases and J by 4 bases, 4 bases remained unmatched. The CDR3 extends over 16 amino acids. The CDR3 DNA reads TGTGCCACCAGTGATTACGGACTAGCGGGGGTGTACGAGCAGTACGTC. Its protein product is CATSDYGLAGVYEQYV.

This clone was detected a few times. The chain uses TRBV28 and TRBJ1-3, with 10 positions matching TRBD1. The J segment lost 2 bases and the V segment lost 1 base, leaving 8 bases of the junction unmatched. The CDR3 is 18 amino acids. Per the germline V gene, CDR1 is MDHEN and CDR2 is SYDVKM. DNA of the CDR3: TGTGCCAGCAGTTTATCGGGGGACAGGGGTTCTCCTGGAAACACCATATATTTT. The encoded protein is CASSLSGDRGSPGNTIYF.

Of note for this clone: The sample holds other DNA sequences that translate to the same CDR3. This chain uses TRBV5-1 with TRBJ1-3, with a tentative D call TRBD1 (6 bases). CDR1 and CDR2 from the germline V gene are SGHRS and YFSETQ. This CDR3 spans 16 amino acids. V dropped 0 bases and J dropped 0 bases, with 10 bases sitting between them. CDR3 amino acids: CASSLEGVSSGNTIYF. In DNA, the CDR3 is TGCGCCAGCAGCTTGGAGGGGGTAAGCTCTGGAAACACCATATATTTT.

The J gene is TRBJ2-2, the V gene TRBV10-2, with 8 bases that match TRBD2. This CDR3 comprises 15 residues. Germline trimming cut 2 bases from V and 1 base from J; bases unmatched to any gene: 0. Looked up from germline, CDR1 is WSHSY and CDR2 is SAAADI. CDR3 sequence reads: CASSESGGNTGELFF. The CDR3 DNA reads as TGCGCCAGCAGTGAGAGCGGGGGGAACACCGGGGAGCTGTTTTTT.

This chain joins TRBV28 and TRBJ2-3; a possible D gene is TRBD1 (6 bases). CDR1 is MDHEN and CDR2 is SYDVKM in the germline V gene. The CDR3 runs 14 residues. The V and J ends lost 6 bases and 2 bases respectively, with 12 bases between them. The CDR3 DNA follows: TGTGCCAGCAGACGAGACAGGTACACAGATACGCAGTATTTT. This translates into CASRRDRYTDTQYF.

V is TRBV28 and J is TRBJ1-5; 9 nucleotides line up with TRBD1. V shed 5 bases and J 2 bases; nucleotides not matched to a gene: 4. Germline CDR1 reads MDHEN; CDR2 reads SYDVKM. CDR3 length equals 15 residues. The CDR3 sequence is CASSPRDRGNQPQHF. The DNA for the CDR3 is TGTGCCAGCAGTCCTAGGGACAGGGGCAATCAGCCCCAGCATTTT.

The genes are TRBV5-1 and TRBJ1-4; TRBD1 aligns across 7 bases. The V and J ends lost 0 bases and 3 bases, in that order; junction bases with no gene match: 2. The V gene's germline CDR1 is SGHRS and CDR2 YFSETQ. There are 15 residues in the CDR3. The CDR3 DNA follows: TGCGCCAGCAGCTTGGCGGGACAGTCTAATGAAAAACTGTTTTTT. Protein product: CASSLAGQSNEKLFF.